A selection of T cell receptor beta chains follows, all from one sample in a study of shared clonotypes between healthy human individuals. The data were produced by immunoSEQ multiplex PCR, yet TCRdb's version contains in-frame clones alone and is incomplete. The sample carries 2 million to 3 million clones, approximately 93% recorded once. Specimen: naive CD4+ T cells from PBMCs. All receptors come from a man between 18 and 29 years old in good health. Some clones in this sample may be carry-over from other donors' samples. Both conserved end residues are part of each CDR3. Each record gives: clone size, J gene, V gene, D gene, CDR3 DNA, CDR3 protein. D genes are given only for firm matches. Size is omitted from some rows. Given values are once, few, many or a class for expanded clones.

>once|TRBJ2-3|TRBV4-1|TRBD2
TGCGCCAGCAGCCAGACGGGACTAGCGGTGGATACGCAGTATTTT
CASSQTGLAVDTQYF
>.|TRBJ2-3|TRBV6-1|.
TGTGCCAGCAGTGAACTGCTAGCCAAAACAGATACGCAGTATTTT
CASSELLAKTDTQYF
>.|TRBJ2-1|TRBV4-2|TRBD2
TGTGCCAGCAGCCTGGGCAGCGGGGCTTACAATGAGCAGTTCTTC
CASSLGSGAYNEQFF
>.|TRBJ2-2|TRBV11-2|.
TGTGCCAGCAGCTTAGGCAGGGACACCGGGGAGCTGTTTTTT
CASSLGRDTGELFF
>.|TRBJ1-4|TRBV2|TRBD1
TGTGCCAGCCAGACAGGGATATATGAAAAACTGTTTTTT
CASQTGIYEKLFF
>.|TRBJ1-1|TRBV6-5|.
TGTGCCAGCACCCCCCCCGCGGGGAAAAGGACTGAAGCTTTCTTT
CASTPPAGKRTEAFF
>.|TRBJ1-5|TRBV7-2|.
TGTGCCAGCAGCCGTGAAACAGACAATCAGCCCCAGCATTTT
CASSRETDNQPQHF
>.|TRBJ2-5|TRBV5-1|TRBD2
TGCGCCAGCAGCTTGGGGAACAGCGGGAGGGTTGGCCAGACCCAGTACTTC
CASSLGNSGRVGQTQYF
>.|TRBJ2-1|TRBV9|.
TGTGCCAGCAGATTGTCGCCTACGGCGGGGAATGAGCAGTTCTTC
CASRLSPTAGNEQFF
>.|TRBJ1-5|TRBV5-4|.
TGTGCCAGCAGCTTGGCAGGGAGTCATCAGCCCCAGCATTTT
CASSLAGSHQPQHF
>.|TRBJ2-6|TRBV4-3|TRBD1
TGCGCCAGCAGCCCGGGACAGGGGAGGTCTGGGGCCAACGTCCTGACTTTC
CASSPGQGRSGANVLTF
>.|TRBJ2-3|TRBV18|TRBD2
TGTGCCAGCTCACCCTCCGGGACTAGCGGATTCACCACAGATACGCAGTATTTT
CASSPSGTSGFTTDTQYF
>.|TRBJ1-6|TRBV28|TRBD1
TGTGCCAGCAGTCCGCGACAGGGGAGCTCACCCCTCCACTTT
CASSPRQGSSPLHF
>.|TRBJ2-7|TRBV9|.
TGTGCCAGCAGCAAAACGGGGGGCGGCAGCTCCTACGAGCAGTACTTC
CASSKTGGGSSYEQYF
>.|TRBJ1-5|TRBV7-8|.
TGTGCCAGCAGCTTAGGTCGCGGATATAGCAATCAGCCCCAGCATTTT
CASSLGRGYSNQPQHF
>.|TRBJ1-3|TRBV28|.
TGTGCCAGCAGTTTAAAAAGCTCCTCTGGAAACACCATATATTTT
CASSLKSSSGNTIYF
>.|TRBJ1-4|TRBV9|.
TGTGCCAGCAGCGTAAGGGGACTTGATAATGAAAAACTGTTTTTT
CASSVRGLDNEKLFF
>.|TRBJ2-1|TRBV19|.
TGTGCCAGTATGCCCAGGTGGAGCCATGAGCAGTTCTTC
CASMPRWSHEQFF
>.|TRBJ2-7|TRBV5-1|.
TGCGCCAGCAGCTTGGTGGGGCCCTACGAGCAGTACTTC
CASSLVGPYEQYF
>.|TRBJ2-1|TRBV7-3|.
TGTGCCAGCAGCCCGCCGGGAGTCAATGAGCAGTTCTTC
CASSPPGVNEQFF
>.|TRBJ2-1|TRBV5-4|.
TGTGCCACCGGCAATGAGCAGTTCTTC
CATGNEQFF
>.|TRBJ2-3|TRBV5-1|TRBD2
TGCGCCAGCAGCTTAGGGACTAGCGGGAGTTCAGATACGCAGTATTTT
CASSLGTSGSSDTQYF
>.|TRBJ1-2|TRBV28|.
TGTGCCAGCAGTACGGGCGGCTGGGGTTCCAACTATGGCTACACCTTC
CASSTGGWGSNYGYTF
>.|TRBJ2-7|TRBV7-2|TRBD1
TGTGCCAGCAGCCCAAACCCTGCGACAGGGTTGAACGAGCAGTACTTC
CASSPNPATGLNEQYF
>.|TRBJ2-3|TRBV7-9|.
TGTGCCAGCAGCTCCGTAGTGACAGATACGCAGTATTTT
CASSSVVTDTQYF
>.|TRBJ1-1|TRBV6-5|TRBD1
TGTGCCAGCAGTGGATTTCTGGGACAGGGGGAAGTTTTCTTT
CASSGFLGQGEVFF
>once|TRBJ2-1|TRBV27|TRBD2
TGTGCCAGCGCATCTGGACTAGCGGGAGTCAATGAGCAGTTCTTC
CASASGLAGVNEQFF
>.|TRBJ1-5|TRBV30|TRBD1
TGTGCCTGGAGTGTCCGGACAGGGGGCAATCAGCCCCAGCATTTT
CAWSVRTGGNQPQHF
>.|TRBJ1-1|TRBV9|TRBD1
TGTGCCAGCAGCGTAACAGGGGGCACTGAAGCTTTCTTT
CASSVTGGTEAFF
>.|TRBJ1-1|TRBV5-3|TRBD1
TGTGCCAGAAGCCAAGCGCGGCGGCCCGCCGGGACAGACAACACTGAAGCTTTCTTT
CARSQARRPAGTDNTEAFF
>.|TRBJ2-1|TRBV28|.
TGTGCCAGCAAAGAACCGGGACAAGCACGAGACAATGAGCAGTTCTTC
CASKEPGQARDNEQFF
>.|TRBJ1-4|TRBV9|.
TGTGCCAGCAGCGTAGATGAGAATGAAAAACTGTTTTTT
CASSVDENEKLFF
>.|TRBJ2-2|TRBV5-1|.
TGCGCCAGCAGCCTTCCCGGGCTAGCACTAAACACCGGGGAGCTGTTTTTT
CASSLPGLALNTGELFF
>.|TRBJ2-7|TRBV7-2|.
TGTGCCAGCAGCAACCTAGGGGCCTACGAGCAGTACTTC
CASSNLGAYEQYF
>.|TRBJ1-3|TRBV7-9|TRBD1
TGTGCCAGCAGCTTGGACAGGGGGGCTGGAAACACCATATATTTT
CASSLDRGAGNTIYF
>.|TRBJ2-6|TRBV7-9|TRBD1
TGTGCCAGCGGATACAGGGGAGCCAACTCTGGGGCCAACGTCCTGACTTTC
CASGYRGANSGANVLTF
>.|TRBJ2-1|TRBV7-2|TRBD1
TGTGCCAGCAGCCCCAACCCCAACAGGGGGCTCTACAATGAGCAGTTCTTC
CASSPNPNRGLYNEQFF
>.|TRBJ2-5|TRBV7-2|.
TGTGCCAGCAGCCCAGAGGGGGGCCACACCCAGTACTTC
CASSPEGGHTQYF
>once|TRBJ2-7|TRBV7-2|.
TGTGCCAGCAGCTACCCCGGCAGGGACTACGAGCAGTACTTC
CASSYPGRDYEQYF
>.|TRBJ1-2|TRBV28|.
TGTGCCAGCAGTTTATGGAAAGGAGGGAACTATGGCTACACCTTC
CASSLWKGGNYGYTF
>few|TRBJ1-3|TRBV19|.
TGTGCCAGTAGTGTCCAAAGGGGACCGGGGAACACCATATATTTT
CASSVQRGPGNTIYF
>.|TRBJ1-2|TRBV7-9|.
TGTGCCAGCAGCCTTCGGAGGGGCAACCGTTACACCTTC
CASSLRRGNRYTF
>.|TRBJ1-5|TRBV19|.
TGTGCCAGTAGTCCGCACCCCTTCTCCTCAGGGGAACAGCCCCAGCATTTT
CASSPHPFSSGEQPQHF
>.|TRBJ2-1|TRBV6-1|TRBD2
TGTGCCAGCAGTGCCGTGAGCGGGAGGGCCCGTCCAGGCCCGTTCTTC
CASSAVSGRARPGPFF